This T cell receptor beta chain derives from a study of cytomegalovirus exposure and HLA in healthy donors. General study results and limits: In a later analysis, HLA-associated beta chains showed higher expansion and lower generation probabilities than comparable chains. Highly shared sequence variants in one cluster were likely a sequencing artifact. Immune exposure data for these donors was limited to CMV serostatus. In a later analysis, donors in an Asian-associated ancestry cluster reportedly had fewer N-insertions in productive TCRs than the cohort mean.

With 6 bases removed from V and 5 bases from J, the gap between germline ends came to 11 bases. The CDR3 totals 13 residues. The germline gives CDR1 MNHEY, CDR2 SMNVEV (reference sequence). With respect to this clone: What it binds is unknown.

With 60 Vbeta and 13 Jbeta primers, the PCR was carried out. Sequencing used immunoSEQ multiplex PCR; TCRdb keeps in-frame clones, though not all of them. Among more than 120,000 clones listed, 70% to 85% were seen once. The chain carries TRBV27 and TRBJ1-5; a weak D match, TRBD1 (5 bases). Sequenced sample: PBMCs. This receptor was taken from a male donor in good health and CMV-seronegative. CDR3 sequence: CASRGHADQPQHF. The DNA of the CDR3 is TGTGCCAGCAGGGGGCATGCGGATCAGCCCCAGCATTTT.